Below are 2 T cell receptor beta chains sequenced from a single sample in a study of T cell repertoires in cytomegalovirus infection. TCRdb reprocessed the reads via MiXCR and lists one record per CDR3 protein. The sample carries around 260,000 distinct CDR3 sequences, roughly 25% recorded once. The sequenced sample was PBMCs. The receptors derive from a human donor in good health (CMV status not recorded). Some clones in this sample may be carry-over from other donors' samples.

The table lists this clonotype with many counts. V is TRBV11-2 and J is TRBJ2-2; unclear D gene. This CDR3 is 15 amino acids long. Germline CDR1 is SGHAT and CDR2 is FQNNGV. Trimming took 3 bases from V and 0 from J, leaving 8 bases between them. The CDR3 is CASSLLGANTGELFF. CDR3 in DNA: TGTGCCAGCAGCTTGCTGGGCGCGAACACCGGGGAGCTGTTTTTT.

This chain links TRBV7-2 with TRBJ2-1; D is uncertain. The germline gives CDR1 SGHTA, CDR2 FQGNSA. CDR3 length: 14 amino acids. Trimming took off 1 base at V and 10 bases at J, with 14 bases between the two ends. The CDR3 DNA reads TGTGCCAGCAGCTTAGTATCGGCGGTAGGGGAGCAGTTCTTC. Translated: CASSLVSAVGEQFF.